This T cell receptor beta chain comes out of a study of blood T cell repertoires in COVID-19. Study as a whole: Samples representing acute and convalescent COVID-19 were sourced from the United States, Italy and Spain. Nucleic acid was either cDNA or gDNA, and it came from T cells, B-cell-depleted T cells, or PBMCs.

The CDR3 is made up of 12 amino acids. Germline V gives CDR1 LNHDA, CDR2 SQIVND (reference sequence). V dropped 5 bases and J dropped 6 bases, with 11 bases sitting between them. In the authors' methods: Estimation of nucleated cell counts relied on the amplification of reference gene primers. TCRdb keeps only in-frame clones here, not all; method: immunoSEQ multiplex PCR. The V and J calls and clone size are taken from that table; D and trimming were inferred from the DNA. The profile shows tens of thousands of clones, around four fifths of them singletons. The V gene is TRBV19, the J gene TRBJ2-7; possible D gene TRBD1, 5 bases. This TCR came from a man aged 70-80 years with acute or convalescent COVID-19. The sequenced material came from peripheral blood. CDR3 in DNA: TGTGCCAGTAGTTTGCAGGGTGGCGAGCAGTACTTC. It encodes CASSLQGGEQYF.